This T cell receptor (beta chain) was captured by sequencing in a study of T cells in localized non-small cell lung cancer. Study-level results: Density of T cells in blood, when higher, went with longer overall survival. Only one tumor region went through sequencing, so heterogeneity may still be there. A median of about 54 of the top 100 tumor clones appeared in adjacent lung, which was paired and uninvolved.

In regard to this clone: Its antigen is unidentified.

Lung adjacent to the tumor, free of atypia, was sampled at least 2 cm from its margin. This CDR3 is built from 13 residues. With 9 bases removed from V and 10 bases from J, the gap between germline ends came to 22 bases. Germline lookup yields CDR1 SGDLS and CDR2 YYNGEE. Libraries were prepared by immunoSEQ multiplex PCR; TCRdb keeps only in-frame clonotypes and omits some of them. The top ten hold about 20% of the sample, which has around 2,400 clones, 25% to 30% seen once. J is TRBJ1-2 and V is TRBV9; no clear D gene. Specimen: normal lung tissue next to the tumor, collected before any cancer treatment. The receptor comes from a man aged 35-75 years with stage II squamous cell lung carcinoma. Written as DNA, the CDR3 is TGTGCCATCTGCCCGGGAACCAACCCGTTCTACACCTTC. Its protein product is CAICPGTNPFYTF. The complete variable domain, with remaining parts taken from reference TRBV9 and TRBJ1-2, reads DSGVTQTPKHLITATGQRVTLRCSPRSGDLSVYWYQQSLDQGLQFLIQYYNGEERAKGNILERFSAQQFPDLHSELNLSSLELGDSALYFCAICPGTNPFYTFGSGTRLTVV.